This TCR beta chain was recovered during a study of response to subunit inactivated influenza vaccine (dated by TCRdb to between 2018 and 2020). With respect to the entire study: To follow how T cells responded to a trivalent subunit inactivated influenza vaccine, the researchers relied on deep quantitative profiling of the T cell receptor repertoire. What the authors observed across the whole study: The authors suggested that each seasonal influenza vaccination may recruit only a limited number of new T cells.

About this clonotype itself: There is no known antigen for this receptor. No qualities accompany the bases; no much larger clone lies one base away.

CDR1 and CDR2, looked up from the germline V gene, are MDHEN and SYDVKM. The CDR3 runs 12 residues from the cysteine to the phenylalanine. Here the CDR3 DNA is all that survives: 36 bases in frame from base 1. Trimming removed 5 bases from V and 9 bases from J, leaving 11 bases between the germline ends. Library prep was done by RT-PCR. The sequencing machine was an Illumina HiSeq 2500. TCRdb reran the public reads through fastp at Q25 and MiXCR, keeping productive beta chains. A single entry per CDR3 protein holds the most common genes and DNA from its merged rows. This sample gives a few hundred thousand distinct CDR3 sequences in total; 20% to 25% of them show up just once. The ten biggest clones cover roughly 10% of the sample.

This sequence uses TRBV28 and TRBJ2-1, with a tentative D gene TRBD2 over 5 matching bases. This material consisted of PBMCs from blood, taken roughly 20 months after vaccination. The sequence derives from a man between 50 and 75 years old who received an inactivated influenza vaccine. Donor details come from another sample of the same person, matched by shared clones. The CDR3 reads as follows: CASSPIASEQFF. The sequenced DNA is TGTGCCAGCAGTCCGATAGCGAGTGAGCAGTTCTTC.